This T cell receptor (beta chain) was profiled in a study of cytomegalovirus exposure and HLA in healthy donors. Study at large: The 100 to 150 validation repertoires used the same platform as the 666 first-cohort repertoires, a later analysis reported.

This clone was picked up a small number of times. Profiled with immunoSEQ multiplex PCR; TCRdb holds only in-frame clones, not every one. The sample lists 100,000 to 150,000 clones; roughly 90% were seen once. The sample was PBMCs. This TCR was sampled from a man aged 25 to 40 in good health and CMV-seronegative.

In DNA, the CDR3 is TGTGCCACCAGCAGAATCGACAGGGGTAATCAGCCCCAGCATTTT. It encodes CATSRIDRGNQPQHF. The chain joins TRBV15 to TRBJ1-5; 8 bases fit TRBD1. J was trimmed by 4 bases and V by 2 bases; bases with no gene match: 4. CDR1 LNHNV and CDR2 YYDKDF come from the germline V gene (reference sequence). The CDR3 runs to 15 residues. Combining the CDR3 with reference TRBV15 and TRBJ1-5 gives the whole variable domain DAMVIQNPRYQVTQFGKPVTLSCSQTLNHNVMYWYQQKSSQAPKLLFHYYDKDFNNEADTPDNFQSRRPNTSFCFLDIRSPGLGDTAMYLCATSRIDRGNQPQHFGDGTRLSIL.